This T cell receptor (beta chain) is from a study of identical twins. General study findings and limits: While abundant cord blood beta clonotypes carried fewer insertions, memory repertoires showed no such pattern. One should note that invariant MAIT and iNKT cells could partly confound zero-insertion analyses.

TCRdb independently ran MiXCR on the 5' RACE reads; one entry per CDR3 protein. The sample consists of 510,000 or so distinct CDR3 sequences, roughly 15% of them appearing once. V was pared by 7 bases and J by 5 bases, with 10 bases of the junction left unmatched. CDR3 size: 15 residues. A word on this clonotype: Its target is unknown.

The same sample was also used in a study of yellow fever vaccine responses in identical twins.

The receptor's source is a woman between 18 and 29 years old in good health. Sequencing was performed on CD4+ T cells sorted from blood. The genes are TRBV12-3 or TRBV12-4 and TRBJ2-2, with 7 bases that match TRBD2. For the CDR3, the DNA is TGTGCCAGCATATTTTTGGCGGGAGATACCGGGGAGCTGTTTTTT. Its protein is CASIFLAGDTGELFF.